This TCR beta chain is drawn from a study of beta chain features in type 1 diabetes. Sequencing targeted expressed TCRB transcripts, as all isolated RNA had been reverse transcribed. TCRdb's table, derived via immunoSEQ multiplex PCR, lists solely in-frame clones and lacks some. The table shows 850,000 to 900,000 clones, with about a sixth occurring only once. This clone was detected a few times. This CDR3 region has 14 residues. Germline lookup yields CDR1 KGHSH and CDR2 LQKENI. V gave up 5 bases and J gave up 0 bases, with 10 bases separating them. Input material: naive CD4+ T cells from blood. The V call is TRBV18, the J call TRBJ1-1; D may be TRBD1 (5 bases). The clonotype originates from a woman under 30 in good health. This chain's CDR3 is CASSSTDMNTEAFF. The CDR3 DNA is TGTGCCAGCTCATCGACAGACATGAACACTGAAGCTTTCTTT.